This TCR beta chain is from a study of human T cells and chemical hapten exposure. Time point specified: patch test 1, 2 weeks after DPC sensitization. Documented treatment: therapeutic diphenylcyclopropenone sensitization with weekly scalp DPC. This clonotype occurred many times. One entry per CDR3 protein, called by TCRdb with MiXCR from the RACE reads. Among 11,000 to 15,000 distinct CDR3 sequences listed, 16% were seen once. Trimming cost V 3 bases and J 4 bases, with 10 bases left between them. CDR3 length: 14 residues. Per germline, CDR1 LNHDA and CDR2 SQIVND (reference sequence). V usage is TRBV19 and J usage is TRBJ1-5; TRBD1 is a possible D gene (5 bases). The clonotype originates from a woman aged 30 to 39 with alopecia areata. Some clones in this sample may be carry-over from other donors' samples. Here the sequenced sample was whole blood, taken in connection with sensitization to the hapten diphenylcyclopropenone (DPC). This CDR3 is CASSITGANQPQHF. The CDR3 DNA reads TGTGCCAGTAGTATCACAGGTGCTAATCAGCCCCAGCATTTT.